The 18 T cell receptor beta chains below were found in one sample sequenced in a study of cytomegalovirus exposure and HLA in healthy donors. PCR primers comprised 60 Vbeta and 13 Jbeta primers. Here immunoSEQ multiplex PCR was the method, and the copy in TCRdb shows in-frame clones only, minus some. The sample holds more than 90,000 clones, roughly 78% seen once. Sequences were obtained from PBMCs. Receptors were obtained from a woman aged 55-69 years in good health and CMV-seronegative.

V gene TRBV5-4 combines with J gene TRBJ2-5; 9 nucleotides agree with TRBD1. Per the germline V gene, CDR1 is SGHNT and CDR2 is YYREEE (reference sequence). The ends lost 4 bases at V and 5 bases at J; junction bases unmatched: 9. The CDR3 sequence is 15 residues long. The DNA for the CDR3 is TGTGCCAGCAGCCCCGGGGACAGGGTGAGCGAGACCCAGTACTTC. Protein product: CASSPGDRVSETQYF.

The CDR3 nucleotides read TGTGCCAGCAGTTACGACATTCGAGCTGGAAACACCATATATTTT. Its translation: CASSYDIRAGNTIYF. The chain couples TRBV6-6 to TRBJ1-3; D is unclear. V dropped 2 bases and J dropped 2 bases, with 10 bases sitting between them. Germline lookup yields CDR1 MNHNY and CDR2 SVGAGI (reference sequence). The CDR3 consists of 15 residues.

This clone was counted a few times. The chain recombines TRBV5-6 with TRBJ2-1, with D tentatively TRBD1 (6 bases). CDR1 is SGHDT and CDR2 is YYEEEE in the germline V gene. The V end lost 2 bases, the J end lost 0 bases, and 12 bases lay between the germline ends. The CDR3 covers 16 residues. The CDR3 region is CASSFSTGSSYNEQFF. The CDR3 coding sequence is TGTGCCAGCAGCTTTTCGACAGGTAGCTCCTACAATGAGCAGTTCTTC.

The rearrangement joins TRBV29-1 to TRBJ1-1; 8 nucleotides line up with TRBD1. CDR3 length: 13 amino acids. Trimming removed 7 bases from V and 1 base from J; junction bases left unmatched: 5. CDR1 and CDR2 from the germline V gene are SQVTM and ANQGSEA. CDR3 residues: CSGFGQGNTEAFF. CDR3 DNA: TGCAGCGGCTTTGGACAGGGGAACACTGAAGCTTTCTTT.

V gene TRBV4-3 combines with J gene TRBJ2-5, with 10 nucleotides matching TRBD1. The J call may be incorrect, as the DNA end agrees better with TRBJ2-7. Germline V gives CDR1 LGHNA, CDR2 YSLEER. This CDR3 is 15 amino acids long. CDR3 in DNA: TGCGCCAGCAGCCAAGGACAGGGGGCGACCTACGAGCAGTACTTC. Residues: CASSQGQGATYEQYF.

This chain links TRBV11-3 with TRBJ2-3, with 11 bases fitting TRBD2. Germline CDR1 is SGHNT and CDR2 is YENEEA. The CDR3 sequence is 15 residues long. V dropped 1 base and J dropped 3; count of bases not matched to a gene: 0. Written as DNA, the CDR3 is TGTGCCAGCAGCTTAGGGACTAGCGGGACAGATACGCAGTATTTT. Translating it yields CASSLGTSGTDTQYF.

The rearrangement links TRBV27 to TRBJ2-5, with TRBD2 matching over 11 bases. Germline-derived CDR1 and CDR2 are MNHEY and SMNVEV (reference sequence). The J segment lost 0 bases and the V segment lost 3 bases, leaving 9 bases of the junction unmatched. The CDR3 runs 18 residues. Here the CDR3 DNA reads TGTGCCAGCAGTTTTACGGCTAGCGGGGGGTCGTACCAAGAGACCCAGTACTTC. It encodes CASSFTASGGSYQETQYF.

The chain employs TRBV5-6 and TRBJ1-1; D gene uncertain. The V and J ends lost 6 bases and 6 bases respectively, with 15 bases between them. The CDR3 length is 13 residues. Germline V CDR1 and CDR2: SGHDT, YYEEEE. The chain's CDR3 is CASTRGGLPEAFF. CDR3 bases: TGTGCCAGCACCCGAGGCGGACTTCCTGAAGCTTTCTTT.

The chain is built from TRBV4-1 and TRBJ2-7; 9 bases line up with TRBD2. The CDR3 is made up of 18 amino acids. Trimming at V came to 0 bases and at J to 0 bases, leaving 9 bases not matched to a gene. The germline V gene has CDR1 MGHRA and CDR2 YSYEKL. The CDR3 protein is CASSQELSQGLASYEQYF. The CDR3, as DNA: TGCGCCAGCAGCCAAGAGTTGAGCCAGGGACTAGCCTCCTACGAGCAGTACTTC.

This clone was detected a few times. The chain employs TRBV4-3 and TRBJ2-5, with D perhaps TRBD2 (6 bases). This CDR3 is built from 15 residues. The V end lost 0 bases, the J end lost 4 bases, and 12 bases lay between the germline ends. Germline lookup yields CDR1 LGHNA and CDR2 YSLEER. The CDR3 DNA sequence: TGCGCCAGCAGCCAAGAGAACGGGAGAGGAGAGACCCAGTACTTC. It codes for CASSQENGRGETQYF.

The chain combines TRBV28 with TRBJ2-3, with TRBD2 matching 10 bases. Germline V gives CDR1 MDHEN, CDR2 SYDVKM. With 4 bases clipped from V and 0 bases from J, the junction kept 1 base outside the gene matches. The CDR3 contains 15 residues. CDR3 sequence: CASSSAGGSTDTQYF. CDR3 DNA sequence: TGTGCCAGCAGTTCAGCGGGGGGGAGCACAGATACGCAGTATTTT. Supplemented by reference TRBV28 and TRBJ2-3, the full variable domain reads DVKVTQSSRYLVKRTGEKVFLECVQDMDHENMFWYRQDPGLGLRLIYFSYDVKMKEKGDIPEGYSVSREKKERFSLILESASTNQTSMYLCASSSAGGSTDTQYFGPGTRLTVL.

V usage is TRBV2 and J usage is TRBJ2-7, with 13 bases identical to TRBD2. Germline CDR1 and CDR2: SNHLY and FYNNEI. The CDR3 runs 14 residues. J gave up 3 bases and V 9 bases, and 5 bases lay outside the gene matches. The CDR3 bases are TGTGCCAGTAAAAGACTAGCGGGGGGCTACGAGCAGTACTTC. Its protein product is CASKRLAGGYEQYF.

This clone was seen a handful of times. This chain joins TRBV2 and TRBJ1-5, with D tentatively TRBD1 (6 bases). Trimming took off 6 bases at V and 6 bases at J, with 15 bases between the two ends. This CDR3 is built from 14 residues. CDR1 SNHLY and CDR2 FYNNEI come from the germline V gene. The CDR3 DNA is TGTGCCAGCAGACCACAGGGAGTTAGTCAGCCCCAGCATTTT. The encoded protein is CASRPQGVSQPQHF.

This chain links TRBV5-1 with TRBJ2-1; maybe TRBD1 (6 bases). V shed 4 bases and J shed 3 bases, with 8 bases lying between them. Germline V gives CDR1 SGHRS, CDR2 YFSETQ. The CDR3 runs 13 residues. This CDR3 reads CASSEDSYNEQFF. Here the CDR3 DNA reads TGCGCCAGCAGCGAGGACAGCTACAATGAGCAGTTCTTC.

The CDR3 protein is CASSFPGGTFNNEQFF. In nucleotides, the CDR3 is TGTGCCAGCAGCTTCCCAGGGGGGACCTTTAACAATGAGCAGTTCTTC. This chain uses TRBV7-2 with TRBJ2-1; D might be TRBD1 (7 bases). Germline CDR1 and CDR2: SGHTA and FQGNSA. The CDR3 is 16 residues long. Trimming left V 3 bases short and J 5 bases short, with 17 bases between.

This clone showed up just once. The genes are TRBV7-2 and TRBJ1-3; D uncertain. The germline V gene encodes CDR1 SGHTA and CDR2 FQGNSA. The V and J ends lost 2 bases and 0 bases respectively, with 8 bases between them. This CDR3 has 15 residues. The CDR3 DNA reads as TGTGCCAGCAGCTTACCCCCTGTCTCTGGAAACACCATATATTTT. Its translation is CASSLPPVSGNTIYF.

Only one count was recorded for this clone. This chain joins TRBV7-6 and TRBJ2-1; TRBD2 agrees at 10 bases. CDR1 is SGHVS, CDR2 FNYEAQ, per germline. V trimming: 2 bases; J trimming: 5 bases; junction bases outside the gene matches: 15. The CDR3 covers 19 residues. In nucleotides, the CDR3 is TGTGCCAGCAGCTTAAGTCGTAGCGGGGGGACTCCGACTAACAATGAGCAGTTCTTC. It specifies CASSLSRSGGTPTNNEQFF.

The gene calls are TRBV11-2 and TRBJ2-7, with 8 positions matching TRBD2. This CDR3 region has 16 residues. The V gene end was trimmed by 0 bases and the J gene end by 2 bases; junction bases not matched to a gene: 6. From germline, CDR1 is SGHAT and CDR2 FQNNGV. CDR3 DNA sequence: TGTGCCAGCAGCTTAGACAGCGGGAGTATGACCTACGAGCAGTACTTC. Encoded protein: CASSLDSGSMTYEQYF.